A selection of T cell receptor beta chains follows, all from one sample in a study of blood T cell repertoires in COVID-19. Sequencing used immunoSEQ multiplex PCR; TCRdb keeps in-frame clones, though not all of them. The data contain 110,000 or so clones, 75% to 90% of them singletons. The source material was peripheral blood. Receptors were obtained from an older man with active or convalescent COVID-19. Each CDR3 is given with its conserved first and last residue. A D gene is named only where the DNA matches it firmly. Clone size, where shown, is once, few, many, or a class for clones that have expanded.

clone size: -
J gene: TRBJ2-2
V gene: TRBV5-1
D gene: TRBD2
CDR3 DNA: TGCGCCAGCAGCCCGGGACTAGCGGGAGGTATCACCGGGGAGCTGTTTTTT
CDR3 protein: CASSPGLAGGITGELFF

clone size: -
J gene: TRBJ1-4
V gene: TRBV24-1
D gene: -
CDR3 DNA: TGTGCCACCAGTGAAGAGGGTAGTGAAAAACTGTTTTTT
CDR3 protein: CATSEEGSEKLFF

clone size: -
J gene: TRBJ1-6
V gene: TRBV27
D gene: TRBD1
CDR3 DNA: TGTGCCAGCAGTGACAGGGTTTCACCCCTCCACTTT
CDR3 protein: CASSDRVSPLHF

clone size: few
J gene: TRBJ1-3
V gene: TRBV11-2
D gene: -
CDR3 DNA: TGTGCCAGCAGCTTAGATCCTAGAGCGGTCTCTGGAAACACCATATATTTT
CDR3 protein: CASSLDPRAVSGNTIYF

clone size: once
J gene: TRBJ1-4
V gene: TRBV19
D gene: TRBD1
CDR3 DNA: TGTGCCAGTAGTCTTGGACAGGCAACTTCTAATGAAAAACTGTTTTTT
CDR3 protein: CASSLGQATSNEKLFF

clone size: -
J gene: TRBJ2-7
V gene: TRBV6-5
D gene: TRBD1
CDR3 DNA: TGTGCCAGCCGAACCGGGACAGTCTACGAGCAGTACTTC
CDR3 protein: CASRTGTVYEQYF

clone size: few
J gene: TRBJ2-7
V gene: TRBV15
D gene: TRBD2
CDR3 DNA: TGTGCCACCAGCGGACAAGGGACTAGCGGGAGTAGCGAGCAGTACTTC
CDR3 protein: CATSGQGTSGSSEQYF

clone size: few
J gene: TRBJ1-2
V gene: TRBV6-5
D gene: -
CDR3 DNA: TGTGCCAGCAGGACCCGAGAAGGGGGTACCTATGGCTACACCTTC
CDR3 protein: CASRTREGGTYGYTF

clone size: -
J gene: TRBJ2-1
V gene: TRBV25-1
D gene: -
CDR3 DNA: TGTGCCAGCAGTGAATTGAACATGTGGGCCTCAAATGAGCAGTTCTTC
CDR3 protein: CASSELNMWASNEQFF

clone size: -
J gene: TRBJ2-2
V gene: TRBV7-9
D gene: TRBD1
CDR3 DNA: TGTGCCAGCAGCTTAGGGGACAGGATGAACACCGGGGAGCTGTTTTTT
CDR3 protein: CASSLGDRMNTGELFF

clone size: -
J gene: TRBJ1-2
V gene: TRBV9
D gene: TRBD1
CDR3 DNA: TGTGCCAGCAGCGTGGGGACAGGTAACTATGGCTACACCTTC
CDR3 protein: CASSVGTGNYGYTF

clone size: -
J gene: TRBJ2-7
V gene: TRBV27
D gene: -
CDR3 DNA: TGTGCCAGCAGTTTGTCGGCCGACAGGCCCTACGAGCAGTACTTC
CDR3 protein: CASSLSADRPYEQYF

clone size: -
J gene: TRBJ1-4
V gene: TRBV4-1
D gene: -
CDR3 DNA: TGCGCCAGCAGCCAAGGCCAGGGAAAGTTTTTT
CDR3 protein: CASSQGQGKFF

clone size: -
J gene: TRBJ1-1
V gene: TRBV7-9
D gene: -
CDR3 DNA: TGTGCCAGCAGCTTAGATGTGGGGAGCGCTGAAGCTTTCTTT
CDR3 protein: CASSLDVGSAEAFF

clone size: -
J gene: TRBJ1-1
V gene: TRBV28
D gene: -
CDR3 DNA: TGTGCCAGCACCCTGGTCGGTCGGGTGGGCACTGAAGCTTTCTTT
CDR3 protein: CASTLVGRVGTEAFF

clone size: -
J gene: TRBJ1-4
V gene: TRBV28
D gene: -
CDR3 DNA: TGTGCCAGCACATCCTTAGGGACACCTAATGAAAAACTGTTTTTT
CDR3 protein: CASTSLGTPNEKLFF

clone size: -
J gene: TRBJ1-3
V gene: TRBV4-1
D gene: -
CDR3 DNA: TGCGCCAGCAGCCACAGCCCCCAACAGAGCTGGACTGGAAACACCATATATTTT
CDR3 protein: CASSHSPQQSWTGNTIYF

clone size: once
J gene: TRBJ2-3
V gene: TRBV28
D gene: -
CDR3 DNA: TGTGCCAGCAGTTTTACCTTATCGGGAAGTGATACGCAGTATTTT
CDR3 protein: CASSFTLSGSDTQYF

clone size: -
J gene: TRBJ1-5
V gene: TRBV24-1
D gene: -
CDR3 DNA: TGTGCCACCAGTGTTGGGCAGGAAAATCAGCCCCAGCATTTT
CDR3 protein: CATSVGQENQPQHF

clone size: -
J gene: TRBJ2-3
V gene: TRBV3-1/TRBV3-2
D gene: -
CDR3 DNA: TGTGCCAGCAGCCAATTCACAGGCCAGCCAGATACGCAGTATTTT
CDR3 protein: CASSQFTGQPDTQYF

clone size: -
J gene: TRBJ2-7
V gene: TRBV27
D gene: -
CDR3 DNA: TGTGCCAGCAGTTTTAGACAGGAGAGCTCCTACGAGCAGTACTTC
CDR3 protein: CASSFRQESSYEQYF

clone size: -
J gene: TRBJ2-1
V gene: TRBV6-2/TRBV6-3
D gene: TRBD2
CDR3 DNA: TGTGCCAGCAGTTACCCAGGTAGCGGGAGCAACAATGAGCAGTTCTTC
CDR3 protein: CASSYPGSGSNNEQFF

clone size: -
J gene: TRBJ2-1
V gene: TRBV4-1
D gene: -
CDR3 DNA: TGCGCCAGCAGCCAAGATGTGGGGCTAAACTACAATGAGCAGTTCTTC
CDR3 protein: CASSQDVGLNYNEQFF

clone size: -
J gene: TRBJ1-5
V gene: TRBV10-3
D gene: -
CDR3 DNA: TGTGCCATCAGTGAATCCCGGTTGGAGCCCCAGCATTTT
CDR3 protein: CAISESRLEPQHF

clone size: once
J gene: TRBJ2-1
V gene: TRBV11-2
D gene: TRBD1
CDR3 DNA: TGTGCCAGCAGCCAGACAGGGAGTGCCTACAATGAGCAGTTCTTC
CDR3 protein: CASSQTGSAYNEQFF

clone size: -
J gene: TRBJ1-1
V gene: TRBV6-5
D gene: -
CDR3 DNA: TGTGCCAGCAGGGGGGCCGGGGCGGGTGACACTGAAGCTTTCTTT
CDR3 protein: CASRGAGAGDTEAFF

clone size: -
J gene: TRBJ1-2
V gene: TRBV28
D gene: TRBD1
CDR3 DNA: TGTGCCAGCAGTGGACCTCACAGGGGATCCCACTATGGCTACACCTTC
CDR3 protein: CASSGPHRGSHYGYTF

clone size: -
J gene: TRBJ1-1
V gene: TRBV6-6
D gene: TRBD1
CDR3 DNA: TGTGCCGGAAAACAGGGGGCGGGGACTGAAGCTTTCTTT
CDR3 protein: CAGKQGAGTEAFF

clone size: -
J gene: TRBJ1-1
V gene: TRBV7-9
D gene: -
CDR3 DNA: TGTGCCAGCAGCCCCTTTTTTCTCGGGGGGCGGGCTGAAGCTTTCTTT
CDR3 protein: CASSPFFLGGRAEAFF

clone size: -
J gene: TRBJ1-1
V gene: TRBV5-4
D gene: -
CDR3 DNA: TGTGCCAGCAGCGGGAGGGAGAACACTGAAGCTTTCTTT
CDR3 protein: CASSGRENTEAFF

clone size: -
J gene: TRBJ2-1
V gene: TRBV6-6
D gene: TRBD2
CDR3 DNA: TGTGCCAGCAGTTACGCGGGGGAGGCCTACAATGAGCAGTTCTTC
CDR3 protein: CASSYAGEAYNEQFF

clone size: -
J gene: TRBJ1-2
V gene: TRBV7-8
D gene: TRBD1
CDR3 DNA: TGTGCCAGCAGCCCCGACAGGGACTATGGCTACACCTTC
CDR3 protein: CASSPDRDYGYTF

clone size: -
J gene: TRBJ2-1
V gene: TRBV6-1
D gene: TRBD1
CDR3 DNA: TGTGCCAGCAGTGTCTCCCTAGGGGGCCTCGGACACAATGAGCAGTTCTTC
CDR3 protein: CASSVSLGGLGHNEQFF

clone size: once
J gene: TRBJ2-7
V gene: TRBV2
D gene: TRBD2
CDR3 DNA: TGTGCCAGCAGGGGGACTAACTACGAGCAGTACTTC
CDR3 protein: CASRGTNYEQYF

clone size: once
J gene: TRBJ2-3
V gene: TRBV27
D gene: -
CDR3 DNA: TGTGCCAGCAGCGCCCTCGGGGGTCTCAGGACAGATACGCAGTATTTT
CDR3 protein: CASSALGGLRTDTQYF

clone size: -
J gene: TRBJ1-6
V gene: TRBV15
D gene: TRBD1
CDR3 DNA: TGTGCCACCAGCAGAGGGACAGGGGTTTCACCCCTCCACTTT
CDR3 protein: CATSRGTGVSPLHF